This TCR beta chain was identified in a study of radiation and T cells in renal cell carcinoma. General study points: In blood, top tumor clones expanded by 2 weeks, shrinking by 4.

The table came from immunoSEQ multiplex PCR; TCRdb's copy has only in-frame clones and leaves some out. The sample shows about 150,000 clones, about 88% of them seen only once. Time point meaning: baseline pretreatment blood. Treatment indicated: 15 Gy SBRT to primary tumor, nephrectomy 4 weeks later. Serial blood draws occurred at baseline and 2 and 4 weeks post-SBRT. A word on this clone: Its antigen is unknown.

This receptor was obtained from a woman in her seventies with renal cell carcinoma. The sample was blood, taken from a patient whose treatment included radiotherapy and nephrectomy.

The CDR3 here is CASRSGTANSPLHF. The DNA of the CDR3 is TGTGCCAGCAGGTCCGGGACAGCAAATTCACCCCTCCACTTT. The chain employs TRBV25-1 and TRBJ1-6, with TRBD1 matching 7 bases. Germline CDR1 and CDR2: MGHDK and SYGVNS. V lost 6 bases to trimming and J lost 7 bases; unmatched junction nucleotides: 6. This CDR3 spans 14 amino acids.